These 29 T cell receptor beta chains originate from one sample sequenced in a study of molecular identifiers for immune sequencing clone quantification. Via MiXCR, TCRdb re-called the PCR reads, giving one row per CDR3 protein. The data hold some 65,000 distinct CDR3 sequences, with less than 20% observed a single time. Sample: naive CD8+ T cells from blood, with Jurkat cell RNA spiked in. As to subset: FACS-sorted CD8+CD4-CCR7+CD45RA+ naive T cells. The origin of the receptors is a human donor in good health. Some libraries in this study had Jurkat cell RNA spiked in.

This clonotype has at least ten counts. CDR3 residues: CASSQSVADTQYF. The CDR3 region has the DNA TGCGCCAGCAGCCAATCTGTGGCAGATACGCAGTATTTT. The rearrangement joins TRBV4-1 to TRBJ2-3; D is undetermined. The CDR3 is made up of 13 amino acids. Looked up from germline, CDR1 is MGHRA and CDR2 is YSYEKL. V lost 2 bases and J lost 4, with 7 bases in between.

Concerning this clonotype: A read error is possible here, since a much larger clone lies one base away. This sequence joins TRBV20-1 and TRBJ1-5, with D tentatively TRBD1 (5 bases). CDR3 length: 11 residues. CDR1 is DFQATT and CDR2 is SNEGSKA in the germline V gene (reference sequence). The DNA of the CDR3 is TGCAGTGCGGTCGACAGCCAGCCCCAGCGTTTT. As protein: CSAVDSQPQRF.

On this clonotype itself: This sequence may be a read error, since a much larger clone differs from it by one base. The CDR3 region is CSAIVTGKSGTYNEQFF. In DNA form, the CDR3 reads TGCAGTGCTATTGTAACGGGGAAGTCGGGGACCTACAATGAGCAGTTCTTC. The chain combines TRBV20-1 with TRBJ2-1; D is perhaps TRBD2 (5 bases). CDR1 and CDR2 from the germline V gene are DFQATT and SNEGSKA (reference sequence). The CDR3 totals 17 residues. V lost 4 bases to trimming and J lost 2 bases, with 21 bases between them.

This chain uses TRBV6-2 or TRBV6-3 with TRBJ2-1, with 9 bases fitting TRBD2. CDR3 length equals 14 residues. Germline CDR1 MNHEY, CDR2 SVGEGT. The V and J ends lost 5 bases and 7 bases, in that order; junction bases with no gene match: 6. As DNA, the CDR3 is TGTGCCAGCAGTGATCTAGCGGGACCAAATGAGCAGTTCTTC. Translation: CASSDLAGPNEQFF.

This clonotype showed up many times. The V and J genes are TRBV4-1 and TRBJ1-2; D unclear. The germline CDR1 and CDR2 sequences are MGHRA and YSYEKL. V was cut by 5 bases and J by 3 bases, with 10 bases left in between. This CDR3 region has 13 residues. The CDR3 protein is CASSRVRDYGYTF. For the CDR3, the DNA is TGCGCCAGCAGCAGGGTTCGGGACTATGGCTACACCTTC.

This clonotype has at least ten counts. J is TRBJ2-7 and V is TRBV10-3; 7 bases fit TRBD1. There are 13 residues in the CDR3. Germline CDR1 and CDR2: ENHRY and SYGVKD. Trimming cost V 6 bases and J 2 bases; bases outside gene matches: 4. CDR3 amino acids: CAIRGTETYEQYF. The CDR3, as DNA: TGTGCCATCAGGGGGACAGAGACCTACGAGCAGTACTTC.

Turning to this clonotype: Without the conserved terminal phenylalanine or tryptophan, this CDR3 likely stems from a read error. The chain employs TRBV7-9 and TRBJ2-5; TRBD1 matches 9 bases. Germline V gives CDR1 SEHNR, CDR2 FQNEAQ (reference sequence). CDR3 length: 16 residues. V dropped 5 bases and J dropped 4; count of bases not matched to a gene: 11. The CDR3 coding sequence is TGTGCCAGCAGCCCGGGGAGGACAGGGGTTGGAGAGACCCAGTACTCC. The encoded protein is CASSPGRTGVGETQYS.

This clonotype was found many times. The chain is built from TRBV7-9 and TRBJ2-7; 8 bases map to TRBD2. The CDR3 length is 15 residues. Unmatched junction bases numbered 6, after V lost 0 bases and J lost 5 bases. Germline CDR1 SEHNR, CDR2 FQNEAQ (reference sequence). CDR3 bases: TGTGCCAGCAGCTTAGCGGGACTAGACATAGACGAGCAGTACTTC. Translated, it gives CASSLAGLDIDEQYF.

This clonotype is labeled as medium-sized. The chain links TRBV7-2 to TRBJ2-3, with D perhaps TRBD2 (6 bases). V gave up 6 bases and J gave up 2 bases, with 21 bases separating them. Germline CDR1 is SGHTA and CDR2 is FQGNSA. This CDR3 region has 17 residues. The DNA for the CDR3 is TGTGCCAGCAGAGCGTCTCGGGACTCTCCCTTCACAGATACGCAGTATTTT. This translates into CASRASRDSPFTDTQYF.

At least ten counts were recorded for this clonotype. The gene calls are TRBV10-1 and TRBJ2-3; a possible D gene is TRBD2 (6 bases). Germline V lookup: CDR1 WNHNN, CDR2 SYGVQD (reference sequence). The CDR3 totals 13 residues. V was shortened by 5 bases and J by 4 bases, with 10 bases between the two germline ends. The CDR3: CASSHGGADTQYF. Here the CDR3 DNA reads TGCGCCAGCAGTCACGGAGGGGCAGATACGCAGTATTTT.

This clonotype showed up just a few times. The rearrangement links TRBV7-9 to TRBJ2-7, with D possibly TRBD1 on 6 matching bases. The CDR3 has 14 residues. CDR1 is SEHNR, CDR2 FQNEAQ, per germline (reference sequence). V lost 5 bases to trimming and J lost 2 bases, with 13 bases between them. Here the CDR3 reads CASSPTGPPYEQYF. DNA of the CDR3: TGTGCCAGCAGCCCGACAGGTCCCCCCTACGAGCAGTACTTC.

The chain links TRBV7-9 to TRBJ1-2; tentatively, D is TRBD1 (5 bases). This CDR3 contains 12 residues. Between the trimmed V and J ends, which lost 5 bases and 10 bases, there was a span of 14 bases. Germline V gene sequence: CDR1 SEHNR, CDR2 FQNEAQ (reference sequence). CDR3 amino acids: CASSLSGTNYTF. DNA of the CDR3: TGTGCCAGCAGCCTCTCCGGGACGAACTACACCTTC. The variable domain in full, completed from reference TRBV7-9 and TRBJ1-2, reads DTGVSQNPRHKITKRGQNVTFRCDPISEHNRLYWYRQTLGQGPEFLTYFQNEAQLEKSRLLSDRFSAERPKGSFSTLEIQRTEQGDSAMYLCASSLSGTNYTFGSGTRLTVV.

Regarding this clonotype: Possible read error: a much larger clone is one base away. This chain uses TRBV9 with TRBJ1-1; unclear D gene. This CDR3 comprises 15 residues. Germline lookup yields CDR1 SGDLS and CDR2 YYNGEE. CDR3 nucleotide sequence: TGTGCCAGCAGCGCCCCGTTGTCTGTGGGTGCTGAAGCTTCCTTT. Protein product: CASSAPLSVGAEASF.

This clonotype was counted at least ten times. The gene calls are TRBV6-5 and TRBJ2-1, with 10 bases matching TRBD2. There are 16 residues in the CDR3. Losses at the gene ends were 4 bases for V and 4 bases for J; bases not matched to a gene: 7. Germline lookup yields CDR1 MNHEY and CDR2 SVGAGI. CDR3 sequence reads: CASSSPGLAPYNEQFF. DNA of the CDR3: TGTGCCAGCAGTTCCCCGGGACTAGCGCCTTACAATGAGCAGTTCTTC.

Notes on this clonotype: Possible read error: a much larger clone is one base away. The V and J genes are TRBV5-5 and TRBJ1-5; D may be TRBD1 (5 bases). V lost 3 bases and J lost 7, with 17 bases in between. This CDR3 region has 15 residues. The germline V gene has CDR1 SGHKS and CDR2 YYEKEE (reference sequence). CDR3 coding DNA: TGTGCCAGCAGCTCGGGGGTGAGGGCCGGACAGCCCCAGCATTTT. This codes for CASSSGVRAGQPQHF.

Regarding this clonotype: This sequence may be a read error, since a much larger clone differs from it by one base. The V call is TRBV23-1, the J call TRBJ2-7; unclear D gene. TRBV23-1 is known as an ORF, though its function is uncertain. The CDR3 spans 15 residues. Trimming left V 6 bases short and J 2 bases short, with 17 bases between. The CDR3 is CASSLPPGLTYEQYF. Here the CDR3 DNA reads TGCGCCAGCAGCCTCCCCCCCGGGCTCACCTACGAGCAGTACTTC.

About this clonotype itself: This may come from a read error, since a much larger clone is one base off. J is TRBJ2-1 and V is TRBV7-6; D unclear. The CDR3 is made up of 13 amino acids. Germline V gene lookup returns CDR1 SGHVS and CDR2 FNYEAQ. CDR3 DNA sequence: TGTGCCAGCAGCCCCGCGGCCTACAGTGAGCAGTTCTTC. This codes for CASSPAAYSEQFF.

Only one count was recorded for this clonotype. Being one base from a much bigger clone, this may be a read error. This chain's CDR3 is CAGSSSPGQNTEAFF. For the CDR3, the DNA is TGTGCCGGCAGCTCTAGCCCGGGACAGAACACTGAAGCTTTCTTT. This chain joins TRBV6-2 or TRBV6-3 and TRBJ1-1; tentatively, D is TRBD1 (6 bases). This CDR3 has 15 amino acids. The germline CDR1 and CDR2 sequences are MNHEY and SVGEGT.

This clonotype was seen ten or more times. V usage is TRBV30 and J usage is TRBJ2-7, with TRBD1 matching over 7 bases. Trimming cost V 4 bases and J 3 bases; bases outside gene matches: 6. CDR3 length: 13 amino acids. Germline V lookup: CDR1 GTSNPN, CDR2 SVGIG (reference sequence). For the CDR3, the DNA is TGTGCCTGGACCCCGACAGGGATCTACGAGCAGTACTTC. Its protein is CAWTPTGIYEQYF.

Ten or more counts support this clonotype. An end of the junction differs from the germline gene, which may be a read error. CDR3 in DNA: TGCAGTGCTAGAGAGCCGGGGAGCAGTCAGCCCCAGCATTTT. Its translation: CSAREPGSSQPQHF. The rearrangement joins TRBV20-1 to TRBJ1-5; D gene ambiguous. Germline CDR1 is DFQATT and CDR2 is SNEGSKA (reference sequence). The CDR3 consists of 14 residues.

This clonotype has a count of ten or more. The rearrangement uses TRBV28 and TRBJ2-3; no clear D. The CDR3 extends over 12 amino acids. CDR1 MDHEN and CDR2 SYDVKM come from the germline V gene. V lost 6 bases to trimming and J lost 3 bases, with 7 bases between them. The CDR3: CASRDLTDTQYF. The CDR3 coding sequence is TGTGCCAGCAGAGATTTAACAGATACGCAGTATTTT.

In this sample, this clonotype turned up a few times. V and J are TRBV7-9 and TRBJ2-1, with D perhaps TRBD2 (6 bases). The length of the CDR3 is 13 residues. Germline CDR1 and CDR2: SEHNR and FQNEAQ (reference sequence). Between the trimmed V and J ends, which lost 3 bases and 8 bases, there was a span of 11 bases. CDR3 residues: CASSLTSSYEQFF. In DNA, the CDR3 is TGTGCCAGCAGCTTGACTAGTTCGTATGAGCAGTTCTTC.

This rearrangement joins TRBV15 to TRBJ2-1; D is ambiguous. The CDR3 consists of 13 residues. Germline CDR1 is LNHNV and CDR2 is YYDKDF (reference sequence). The germline V and J ends were trimmed by 5 bases and 4 bases, with 9 bases remaining between them. The CDR3 region is CATSPRTYNEQFF. The CDR3 coding sequence is TGTGCCACCAGCCCCCGTACTTACAATGAGCAGTTCTTC.

This clonotype was counted many times. This rearrangement joins TRBV21-1 to TRBJ2-3; TRBD2 is taken as the D call from the table, unchecked against the DNA. TRBV21-1 is marked as a pseudogene. The CDR3 runs to 15 residues. CDR3 bases: TGTGCCAGCAGCTCACCTAGCGGGAGCCCAGATACGCAGTATTTT. It yields the protein CASSSPSGSPDTQYF.

The table lists this clonotype with many counts. The chain couples TRBV19 to TRBJ2-3; 11 bases align to TRBD2. J was trimmed by 6 bases and V by 5 bases; bases with no gene match: 7. Per germline, CDR1 LNHDA and CDR2 SQIVND (reference sequence). The CDR3 has 15 amino acids. This CDR3 is CASSLGLAVMDTQYF. The CDR3 bases are TGTGCCAGTAGTTTGGGACTAGCGGTTATGGATACGCAGTATTTT.

This clonotype was detected many times. The genes are TRBV3-2 and TRBJ2-7; TRBD2, as called in the table, went unchecked against the DNA. TRBV3-2 is recorded as a pseudogene. The CDR3 is 13 amino acids. This CDR3 is CASIPDFTYEQYF. The CDR3 DNA reads as TGTGCCAGCATCCCGGACTTCACCTACGAGCAGTACTTC.

A few counts support this clonotype. The chain employs TRBV9 and TRBJ2-1, with 8 nucleotides matching TRBD2. The V segment lost 1 base and the J segment 8 bases; nucleotides outside the gene matches: 11. CDR3 length equals 16 residues. The germline V gene has CDR1 SGDLS and CDR2 YYNGEE. The CDR3 sequence is CASSVLLQREFHEQFF. For the CDR3, the DNA is TGTGCCAGCAGCGTATTGTTGCAGCGGGAGTTCCATGAGCAGTTCTTC.

Notes on this clonotype: With a much larger clone just one base away, this may be a read error. This chain links TRBV30 with TRBJ1-1; D may be TRBD1 (6 bases). Between the trimmed V and J ends, which lost 1 base and 5 bases, there was a span of 17 bases. The V gene's germline CDR1 is GTSNPN and CDR2 SVGIG (reference sequence). The CDR3 contains 15 residues. The CDR3 spells CAWSETRGAGTEAFF. The CDR3 nucleotides are TGTGCCTGGAGTGAGACCAGGGGCGCGGGGACTGAAGCTTTCTTT. The complete variable domain, with remaining parts taken from reference TRBV30 and TRBJ1-1, reads SQTIHQWPATLVQPVGSPLSLECTVEGTSNPNLYWYRQAAGRGLQLLFYSVGIGQISSEVPQNLSASRPQDRQFILSSKKLLLSDSGFYLCAWSETRGAGTEAFFGQGTRLTVV.

This clonotype appeared many times. This CDR3 reads CSARKREVTGELFF. The CDR3, as DNA: TGCAGTGCTAGAAAGCGGGAGGTGACCGGGGAGCTGTTTTTT. The chain employs TRBV20-1 and TRBJ2-2; TRBD2 agrees at 9 bases. The CDR3 consists of 14 residues. Germline V gene sequence: CDR1 DFQATT, CDR2 SNEGSKA (reference sequence). V shed 2 bases and J 5 bases; nucleotides not matched to a gene: 3.